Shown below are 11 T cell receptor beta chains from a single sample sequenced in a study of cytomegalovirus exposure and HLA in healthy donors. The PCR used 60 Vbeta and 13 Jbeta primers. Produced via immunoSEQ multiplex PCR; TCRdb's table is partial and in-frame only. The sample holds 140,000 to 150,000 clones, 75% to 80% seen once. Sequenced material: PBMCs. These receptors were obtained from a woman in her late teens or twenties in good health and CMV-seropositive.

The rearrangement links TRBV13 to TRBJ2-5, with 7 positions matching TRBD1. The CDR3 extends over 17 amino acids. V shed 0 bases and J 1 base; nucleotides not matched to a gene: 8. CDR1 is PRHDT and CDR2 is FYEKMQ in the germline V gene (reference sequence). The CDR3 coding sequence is TGTGCCAGCAGCTTAGGCCTCGTTTGGGACAGCCAAGAGACCCAGTACTTC. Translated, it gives CASSLGLVWDSQETQYF.

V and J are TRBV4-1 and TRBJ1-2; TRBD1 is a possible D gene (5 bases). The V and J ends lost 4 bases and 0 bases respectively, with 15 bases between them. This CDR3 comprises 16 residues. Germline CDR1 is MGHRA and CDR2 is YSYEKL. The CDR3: CASSPLPGGTNYGYTF. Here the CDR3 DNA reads TGCGCCAGCAGCCCCCTCCCCGGGGGGACTAACTATGGCTACACCTTC.

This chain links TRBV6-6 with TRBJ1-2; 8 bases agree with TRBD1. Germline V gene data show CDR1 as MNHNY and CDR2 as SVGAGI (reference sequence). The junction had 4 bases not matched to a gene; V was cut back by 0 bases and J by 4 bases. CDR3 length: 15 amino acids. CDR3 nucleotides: TGTGCCAGCAGTTACTCAAACGGACAGGGCTATGGCTACACCTTC. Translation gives CASSYSNGQGYGYTF.

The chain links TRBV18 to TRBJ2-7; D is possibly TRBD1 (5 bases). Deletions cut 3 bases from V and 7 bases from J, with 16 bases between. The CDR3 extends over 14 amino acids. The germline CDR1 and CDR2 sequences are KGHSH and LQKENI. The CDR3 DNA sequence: TGTGCCAGCTCACCCGTTTCAGGGATTACAGAGCAGTACTTC. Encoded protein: CASSPVSGITEQYF.

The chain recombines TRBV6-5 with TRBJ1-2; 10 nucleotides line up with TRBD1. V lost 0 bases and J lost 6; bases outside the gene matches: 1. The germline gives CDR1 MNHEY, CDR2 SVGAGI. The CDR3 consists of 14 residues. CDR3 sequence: CASSYSGQGHGYTF. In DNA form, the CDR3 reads TGTGCCAGCAGTTACTCGGGACAGGGGCATGGCTACACCTTC.

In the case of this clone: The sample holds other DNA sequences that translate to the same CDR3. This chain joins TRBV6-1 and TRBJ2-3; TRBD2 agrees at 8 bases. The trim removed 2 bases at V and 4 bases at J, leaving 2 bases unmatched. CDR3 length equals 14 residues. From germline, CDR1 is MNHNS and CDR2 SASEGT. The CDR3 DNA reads TGTGCCAGCAGTGAACGGGGGGGAGCAGATACGCAGTATTTT. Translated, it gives CASSERGGADTQYF.

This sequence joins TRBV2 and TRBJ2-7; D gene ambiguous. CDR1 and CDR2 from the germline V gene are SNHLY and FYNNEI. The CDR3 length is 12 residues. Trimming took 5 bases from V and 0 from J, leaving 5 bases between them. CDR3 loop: CASSPNSYEQYF. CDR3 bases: TGTGCCAGCAGTCCCAACTCCTACGAGCAGTACTTC.

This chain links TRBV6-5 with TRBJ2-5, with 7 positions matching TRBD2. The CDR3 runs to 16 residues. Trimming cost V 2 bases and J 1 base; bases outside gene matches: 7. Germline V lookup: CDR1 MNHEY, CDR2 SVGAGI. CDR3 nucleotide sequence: TGTGCCAGCAGTTACAGCGGGGCGCCACCCCAAGAGACCCAGTACTTC. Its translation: CASSYSGAPPQETQYF.

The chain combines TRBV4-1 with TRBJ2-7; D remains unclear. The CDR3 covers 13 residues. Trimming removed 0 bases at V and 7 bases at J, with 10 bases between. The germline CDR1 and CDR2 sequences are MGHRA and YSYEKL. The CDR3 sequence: CASSQDAGREQYF. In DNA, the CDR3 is TGCGCCAGCAGCCAAGATGCTGGGCGAGAGCAGTACTTC.

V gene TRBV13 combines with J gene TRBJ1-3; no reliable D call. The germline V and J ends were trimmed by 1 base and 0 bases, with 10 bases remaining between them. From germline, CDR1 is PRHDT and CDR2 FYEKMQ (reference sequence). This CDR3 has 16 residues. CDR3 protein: CASSLDGQDSGNTIYF. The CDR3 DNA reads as TGTGCCAGCAGCTTAGATGGCCAAGACTCTGGAAACACCATATATTTT.

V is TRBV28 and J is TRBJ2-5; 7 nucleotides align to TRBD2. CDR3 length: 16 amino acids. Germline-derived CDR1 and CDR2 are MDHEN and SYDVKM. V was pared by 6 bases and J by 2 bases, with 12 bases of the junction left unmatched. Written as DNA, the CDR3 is TGTGCCAGCAGCCAACCAGGGAGGGCAGTACAAGAGACCCAGTACTTC. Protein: CASSQPGRAVQETQYF.